Shown below are 30 T cell receptor beta chains from a single sample sequenced in a study of blood T cell repertoires in COVID-19 (dated by TCRdb to 2020 to 2022). The method was the immunoSEQ multiplex PCR assay. In TCRdb, the immuneACCESS table is reduced to in-frame sequences with V and J assigned. These tables do not hold every clone; where another copy was compared, an unresolved V gene accounts for under half, and the others remain unexplained. This sample has approximately 330,000 clones in its table, and approximately 90% of those were observed once. The ten largest clonotypes hold approximately 10% of the sample. Sequenced input: peripheral blood. Source of these receptors: a man aged 30-40 years with COVID-19, enrolled during active disease.

Only one count was recorded for this clone. The chain is built from TRBV18 and TRBJ2-1; TRBD2 might be the D (6 bases). The germline V and J ends were trimmed by 0 bases and 3 bases, with 12 bases remaining between them. Germline V CDR1 and CDR2: KGHSH, LQKENI. This CDR3 has 16 residues. CDR3 sequence reads: CASSPPLARYYNEQFF. The CDR3 bases are TGTGCCAGCTCACCACCGCTAGCGCGATACTACAATGAGCAGTTCTTC.

The chain is built from TRBV5-1 and TRBJ1-1; D ambiguous. Germline lookup yields CDR1 SGHRS and CDR2 YFSETQ. The CDR3 has 16 amino acids. Between the trimmed V and J ends, which lost 0 bases and 2 bases, there was a span of 14 bases. The DNA of the CDR3 is TGCGCCAGCAGCTTGGCCCACCTAACCCAAAACACTGAAGCTTTCTTT. Encoded protein: CASSLAHLTQNTEAFF. The full variable domain, rest sourced from reference TRBV5-1 and TRBJ1-1, is KAGVTQTPRYLIKTRGQQVTLSCSPISGHRSVSWYQQTPGQGLQFLFEYFSETQRNKGNFPGRFSGRQFSNSRSEMNVSTLELGDSALYLCASSLAHLTQNTEAFFGQGTRLTVV.

The V gene is TRBV2, the J gene TRBJ1-6; 7 nucleotides agree with TRBD1. V dropped 3 bases and J dropped 7; count of bases not matched to a gene: 3. In germline, CDR1 is SNHLY, CDR2 FYNNEI. The CDR3 sequence is 14 residues long. The CDR3 DNA reads as TGTGCCAGCAGTGATCAGGGGGAGAATTCACCCCTCCACTTT. Amino acids: CASSDQGENSPLHF.

The rearrangement uses TRBV9 and TRBJ2-7; a weak D match, TRBD2 (6 bases). CDR1 SGDLS and CDR2 YYNGEE come from the germline V gene. V shed 0 bases and J shed 3 bases, with 10 bases lying between them. CDR3 length equals 14 residues. CDR3 sequence: CASSVGGSGYEQYF. Here the CDR3 DNA reads TGTGCCAGCAGCGTAGGGGGTAGCGGCTACGAGCAGTACTTC.

As regards this clone: In the same sample, other DNA sequences code for this CDR3. V usage is TRBV24-1 and J usage is TRBJ2-7, with TRBD1 matching over 9 bases. CDR1 is KGHDR and CDR2 is SFDVKD in the germline V gene. Losses at the gene ends were 4 bases for V and 0 bases for J; bases not matched to a gene: 0. The CDR3 has 14 amino acids. The CDR3 sequence: CATSETGGSYEQYF. The CDR3 DNA sequence: TGTGCCACCAGTGAGACAGGGGGCTCCTACGAGCAGTACTTC.

In DNA form, the CDR3 reads TGTGCCAGCAGCTTAGATGGGAGTGGTCAGCCCCAGCATTTT. Its protein is CASSLDGSGQPQHF. The V gene is TRBV11-2, the J gene TRBJ1-5; D is unclear. The CDR3 length is 14 residues. Deletions cut 0 bases from V and 6 bases from J, with 9 bases between. The germline gives CDR1 SGHAT, CDR2 FQNNGV.

The chain couples TRBV9 to TRBJ2-3; no clear D. The V end was cut by 3 bases, the J end by 4 bases, with 6 bases between. CDR1 is SGDLS and CDR2 is YYNGEE in the germline V gene. This CDR3 is built from 12 residues. DNA for the CDR3: TGTGCCAGCAGCGACTACCCAGATACGCAGTATTTT. Residues: CASSDYPDTQYF. The entire variable domain, with the rest obtained from reference TRBV9 and TRBJ2-3, is as follows: DSGVTQTPKHLITATGQRVTLRCSPRSGDLSVYWYQQSLDQGLQFLIQYYNGEERAKGNILERFSAQQFPDLHSELNLSSLELGDSALYFCASSDYPDTQYFGPGTRLTVL.

V and J are TRBV7-9 and TRBJ2-7, with D perhaps TRBD1 (6 bases). This CDR3 has 15 residues. The germline gives CDR1 SEHNR, CDR2 FQNEAQ (reference sequence). V was cut by 10 bases and J by 5 bases, with 24 bases left in between. The CDR3 here is CANQLIQGRTNEQYF. The CDR3 DNA reads as TGTGCCAACCAATTAATACAGGGCCGGACGAACGAGCAGTACTTC. The full variable domain, completed using reference TRBV7-9 and TRBJ2-7, is DTGVSQNPRHKITKRGQNVTFRCDPISEHNRLYWYRQTLGQGPEFLTYFQNEAQLEKSRLLSDRFSAERPKGSFSTLEIQRTEQGDSAMYLCANQLIQGRTNEQYFGPGTRLTVT.

The CDR3 reads CASSQDLGPTEAFF. CDR3 DNA sequence: TGCGCCAGCAGCCAAGATCTGGGGCCCACTGAAGCTTTCTTT. The chain employs TRBV4-3 and TRBJ1-1; D is perhaps TRBD1 (5 bases). The germline gives CDR1 LGHNA, CDR2 YSLEER. With 0 bases removed from V and 4 bases from J, the gap between germline ends came to 9 bases. The CDR3 length is 14 residues.

The gene calls are TRBV6-2 or TRBV6-3 and TRBJ1-2, with 7 bases that match TRBD1. The trim removed 5 bases at V and 4 bases at J, leaving 10 bases unmatched. This CDR3 region has 15 residues. Germline lookup yields CDR1 MNHEY and CDR2 SVGEGT. The CDR3 reads CASSGLGGMIYGYTF. In nucleotides, the CDR3 is TGTGCCAGCAGTGGATTAGGGGGCATGATCTATGGCTACACCTTC.

V gene TRBV9 combines with J gene TRBJ1-6; D perhaps matches TRBD1 (6 bases). Germline-derived CDR1 and CDR2 are SGDLS and YYNGEE. V was pared by 3 bases and J by 7 bases, with 17 bases between. This CDR3 comprises 16 residues. In DNA form, the CDR3 reads TGTGCCAGCAGCGCAACAGGGCCATTTGGCAATTCACCCCTCCACTTT. This encodes CASSATGPFGNSPLHF. Combining the CDR3 with reference TRBV9 and TRBJ1-6 gives the whole variable domain DSGVTQTPKHLITATGQRVTLRCSPRSGDLSVYWYQQSLDQGLQFLIQYYNGEERAKGNILERFSAQQFPDLHSELNLSSLELGDSALYFCASSATGPFGNSPLHFGNGTRLTVT.

J is TRBJ2-7 and V is TRBV7-2; D unresolved. This CDR3 has 15 residues. V was shortened by 5 bases and J by 1 base, with 15 bases between the two germline ends. Germline CDR1 is SGHTA and CDR2 is FQGNSA. The CDR3: CASSPSSALSYEQYF. The CDR3 DNA reads TGTGCCAGCAGCCCCTCGAGCGCTTTATCCTACGAGCAGTACTTC.

This clone was seen once. The chain couples TRBV7-7 to TRBJ2-7; 7 nucleotides agree with TRBD2. J gave up 6 bases and V 5 bases, and 7 bases lay outside the gene matches. This CDR3 contains 13 residues. Germline V gene lookup returns CDR1 SSHAT and CDR2 FNYEAQ (reference sequence). CDR3 in DNA: TGTGCCAGCAGCCCGGGGGGTAGGAGCGAGCAGTACTTC. Its protein is CASSPGGRSEQYF.

This clone came up once. The J gene is TRBJ2-7, the V gene TRBV15; the match to TRBD1 covers 9 bases. The CDR3 loop spans 15 amino acids. V lost 2 bases to trimming and J lost 5 bases; unmatched junction nucleotides: 7. Germline assignment: CDR1 LNHNV and CDR2 YYDKDF (reference sequence). Here the CDR3 DNA reads TGTGCCACCAGCAGAAGTCGGACAGGGGCGAACGAGCAGTACTTC. Protein: CATSRSRTGANEQYF. The whole variable domain, filled in from reference TRBV15 and TRBJ2-7, reads DAMVIQNPRYQVTQFGKPVTLSCSQTLNHNVMYWYQQKSSQAPKLLFHYYDKDFNNEADTPDNFQSRRPNTSFCFLDIRSPGLGDTAMYLCATSRSRTGANEQYFGPGTRLTVT.

The DNA for the CDR3 is TGTGCCAGCAGCTCTCCCGGAGCGGGCCCCACAGATACGCAGTATTTT. It codes for CASSSPGAGPTDTQYF. The rearrangement links TRBV28 to TRBJ2-3; a possible D gene is TRBD2 (6 bases). This CDR3 is built from 16 residues. V lost 6 bases to trimming and J lost 2 bases, with 18 bases between them. The V gene's germline CDR1 is MDHEN and CDR2 SYDVKM.

The chain combines TRBV6-4 with TRBJ2-3, with TRBD2 matching over 8 bases. The CDR3 runs to 17 residues. In germline, CDR1 is MRHNA, CDR2 SNTAGT. After removal of 4 bases from V and 1 base from J, the junction contained 10 bases not matched to a gene. The CDR3 DNA sequence: TGTGCCAGCAGTGCCCGGTGGAGCGGGGGCCGCACAGATACGCAGTATTTT. It is translated as CASSARWSGGRTDTQYF.

The rearrangement links TRBV14 to TRBJ1-2, with a possible D match to TRBD1 (5 bases). This CDR3 region has 15 residues. V was trimmed by 3 bases and J by 4 bases, leaving 15 bases between them. Germline-derived CDR1 and CDR2 are SGHDN and FVKESK. DNA for the CDR3: TGTGCCAGCAGCCAGGAAATTGGCAGGGTCTATGGCTACACCTTC. Translation: CASSQEIGRVYGYTF.

The J gene is TRBJ2-5, the V gene TRBV19, with 8 bases lining up with TRBD2. The germline V gene encodes CDR1 LNHDA and CDR2 SQIVND (reference sequence). The junction had 17 bases not matched to a gene; V was cut back by 3 bases and J by 5 bases. The CDR3 is made up of 18 amino acids. For the CDR3, the DNA is TGTGCCAGTAGTATGGACGGGAGGGCCACCACACGCGGGGAGACCCAGTACTTC. Its protein product is CASSMDGRATTRGETQYF.

The CDR3 region is CASDLAGNSGNTIYF. CDR3 bases: TGTGCCAGCGACTTAGCAGGGAACTCTGGAAACACCATATATTTT. The chain employs TRBV5-5 and TRBJ1-3; possibly TRBD1 for D (5 bases). The germline CDR1 and CDR2 sequences are SGHKS and YYEKEE (reference sequence). V lost 7 bases, J lost 0 bases, and 14 bases lay in between. The CDR3 runs to 15 residues.

The chain uses TRBV19 and TRBJ2-7; possibly TRBD2 for D (6 bases). Per germline, CDR1 LNHDA and CDR2 SQIVND (reference sequence). With 6 bases removed from V and 7 bases from J, the gap between germline ends came to 16 bases. This CDR3 is 13 amino acids long. CDR3 in amino acids: CASSQRVNVEQYF. The CDR3 DNA sequence: TGTGCCAGTAGCCAGCGGGTAAACGTGGAGCAGTACTTC.

The CDR3 region has the DNA TGTGCCATCAGTGAGTCCGCACTCGCGGGGGCTTTTCGCGTACAAGAGACCCAGTACTTC. It codes for CAISESALAGAFRVQETQYF. The chain is built from TRBV10-3 and TRBJ2-5; D may be TRBD2 (7 bases). Germline CDR1 is ENHRY and CDR2 is SYGVKD. V lost 0 bases and J lost 2, with 25 bases in between. The CDR3 totals 20 residues.

The V and J genes are TRBV15 and TRBJ2-1; TRBD2 agrees at 7 bases. CDR3 length: 17 residues. Germline V gives CDR1 LNHNV, CDR2 YYDKDF (reference sequence). Trimming removed 0 bases from V and 6 bases from J; junction bases left unmatched: 11. This chain's CDR3 is CATSRDPQAGRGNEQFF. CDR3 coding DNA: TGTGCCACCAGCAGAGACCCCCAGGCAGGGAGGGGCAATGAGCAGTTCTTC.

This CDR3 is CASSFPRQGRNEQYF. CDR3 bases: TGTGCCAGCAGTTTCCCCCGACAGGGGCGTAACGAGCAGTACTTC. This chain connects TRBV7-9 to TRBJ2-7; TRBD1 agrees at 8 bases. Per germline, CDR1 SEHNR and CDR2 FQNEAQ (reference sequence). CDR3 size: 15 residues. The J segment lost 5 bases and the V segment lost 6 bases, leaving 12 bases of the junction unmatched.

This chain uses TRBV27 with TRBJ1-5; maybe TRBD1 (5 bases). Germline-derived CDR1 and CDR2 are MNHEY and SMNVEV (reference sequence). V lost 6 bases, J lost 9 bases, and 18 bases lay in between. CDR3 size: 14 residues. CDR3 loop: CASSVTGGLGPQHF. Written as DNA, the CDR3 is TGTGCCAGCAGCGTAACAGGTGGGTTAGGGCCCCAGCATTTT.

This clone was recorded once. V usage is TRBV7-2 and J usage is TRBJ2-3; 9 bases map to TRBD1. The CDR3 is made up of 17 amino acids. V gave up 3 bases and J gave up 6 bases; unmatched junction bases: 13. CDR1 and CDR2 (germline): SGHTA, FQGNSA. The DNA for the CDR3 is TGTGCCAGCAGCTTTACAGGGGGCCTCAGGCAGTCGGATACGCAGTATTTT. It encodes CASSFTGGLRQSDTQYF.

The chain couples TRBV12-3 or TRBV12-4 to TRBJ2-7, with 7 bases identical to TRBD1. V was clipped by 6 bases and J by 5 bases; unmatched bases: 7. This CDR3 comprises 13 residues. The CDR3 is CASRPTGVHEQYF. The CDR3 DNA is TGTGCCAGCAGGCCTACAGGGGTCCACGAGCAGTACTTC.

The chain is built from TRBV15 and TRBJ2-1; 7 bases match TRBD2. Per germline, CDR1 LNHNV and CDR2 YYDKDF (reference sequence). The V gene end was trimmed by 2 bases and the J gene end by 0 bases; junction bases not matched to a gene: 4. The CDR3 spans 16 residues. CDR3 residues: CATSRNLADSYNEQFF. As DNA, the CDR3 is TGTGCCACCAGCAGAAACCTAGCGGACTCCTACAATGAGCAGTTCTTC.

There are a few counts of this clone. V usage is TRBV7-9 and J usage is TRBJ1-4; no reliable D call. Trimming cost V 1 base and J 10 bases, with 7 bases left between them. The CDR3 is made up of 12 amino acids. Per the germline V gene, CDR1 is SEHNR and CDR2 is FQNEAQ (reference sequence). In DNA form, the CDR3 reads TGTGCCAGCAGCTTAGGGGAGGTAAAACTGTTTTTT. It specifies CASSLGEVKLFF.

This chain links TRBV3-1 (or the pseudogene TRBV3-2) with TRBJ1-2; a weak D match, TRBD1 (6 bases). Trimming pared 1 base from V and 2 bases from J, leaving 14 bases between. The CDR3 runs 16 residues. Germline CDR1 is LGHDT and CDR2 is YNNKEL (reference sequence). As DNA, the CDR3 is TGTGCCAGCAGCCAAGTCCCAGGGGCCGCGAACTATGGCTACACCTTC. Its translation: CASSQVPGAANYGYTF.

The gene calls are TRBV3-1 (or the pseudogene TRBV3-2) and TRBJ2-5; TRBD2 is a possible D gene (6 bases). Germline CDR1 LGHDT, CDR2 YNNKEL (reference sequence). The V end lost 3 bases, the J end lost 1 base, and 15 bases lay between the germline ends. The CDR3 length is 16 residues. The CDR3 DNA reads TGTGCCAGCAGCCAGGGAATCGGGACTCCCCAAGAGACCCAGTACTTC. It encodes CASSQGIGTPQETQYF.